This T cell receptor beta chain comes out of a study of T cells in Graves' hyperthyroidism and ophthalmopathy. Whole-study findings and limits: Most thyroid clonotypes that were expanded above 0.001 also turned up in blood. Model output signaled ophthalmopathy a median 6.5 months ahead of onset.

RNA transcripts gave rise to amplified TCR beta CDR3 regions. HTBI primers were used for first-round RT-PCR of the TCR CDR3. From the multiplex PCR reads, TCRdb called clonotypes with MiXCR, one entry per CDR3 protein. The sample shows hundreds of thousands of distinct CDR3 sequences, 45% of them seen only once. A few counts support this clonotype. Antigen specificity is unknown. The sample consisted of peripheral blood or thyroid tissue (not recorded which). This clonotype was sampled from an adult man with Graves' disease, either hyperthyroidism or ophthalmopathy (not recorded which).

CDR3 amino acids: CSARDQSGGQETQYF. Written as DNA, the CDR3 is TGCAGTGCTAGAGATCAGAGCGGGGGGCAAGAGACCCAGTACTTC. V gene TRBV20-1 combines with J gene TRBJ2-5; 9 positions agree with TRBD2. Looked up from germline, CDR1 is DFQATT and CDR2 is SNEGSKA (reference sequence). With V trimmed by 0 bases and J by 2 bases, 4 bases remained unmatched. There are 15 residues in the CDR3.